The TCR beta chain described here comes from a study of cytomegalovirus exposure and HLA in healthy donors. Researchers ran the PCR with 60 Vbeta and 13 Jbeta primers. The data were produced by immunoSEQ multiplex PCR, yet TCRdb's version contains in-frame clones alone and is incomplete. The sample carries around 130,000 clones, about two thirds recorded once. Points on this clone: Its antigen is unidentified.

General observations from the study: In a later analysis, HLA-associated beta chains showed higher expansion and lower generation probabilities than comparable chains. A later look showed TCR association rates differing by HLA locus, highest for DRB1 and lowest for HLA-C.

V shed 1 base, J shed 4 bases, and the junction held 8 bases outside the gene matches. CDR1 is MNHEY, CDR2 SMNVEV, per germline (reference sequence). This CDR3 has 17 residues. Sequencing input: PBMCs. The V call is TRBV27, the J call TRBJ2-2; TRBD1 matches 8 bases. The TCR comes from a man in his forties or fifties in good health and CMV-seropositive. The CDR3 protein is CASSLLTGQGPTGELFF. The CDR3 nucleotides read TGTGCCAGCAGTTTATTGACCGGACAGGGTCCCACCGGGGAGCTGTTTTTT.